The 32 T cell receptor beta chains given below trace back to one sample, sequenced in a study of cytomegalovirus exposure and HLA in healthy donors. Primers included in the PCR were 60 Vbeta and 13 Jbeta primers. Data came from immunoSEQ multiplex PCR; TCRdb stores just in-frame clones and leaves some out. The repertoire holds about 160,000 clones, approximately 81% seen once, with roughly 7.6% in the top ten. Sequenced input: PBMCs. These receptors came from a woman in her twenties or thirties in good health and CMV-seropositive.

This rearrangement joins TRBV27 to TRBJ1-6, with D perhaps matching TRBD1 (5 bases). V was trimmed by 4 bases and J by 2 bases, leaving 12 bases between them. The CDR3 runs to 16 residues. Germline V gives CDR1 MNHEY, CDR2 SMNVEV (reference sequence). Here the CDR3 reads CASSWRQPPYNSPLHF. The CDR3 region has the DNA TGTGCCAGCAGTTGGAGACAGCCACCCTATAATTCACCCCTCCACTTT.

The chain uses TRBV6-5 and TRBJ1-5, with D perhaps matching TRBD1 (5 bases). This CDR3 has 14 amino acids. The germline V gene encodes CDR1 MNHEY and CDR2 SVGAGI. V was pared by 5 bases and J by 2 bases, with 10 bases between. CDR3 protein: CASSDGGGNQPQHF. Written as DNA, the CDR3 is TGTGCCAGCAGTGATGGGGGGGGCAATCAGCCCCAGCATTTT.

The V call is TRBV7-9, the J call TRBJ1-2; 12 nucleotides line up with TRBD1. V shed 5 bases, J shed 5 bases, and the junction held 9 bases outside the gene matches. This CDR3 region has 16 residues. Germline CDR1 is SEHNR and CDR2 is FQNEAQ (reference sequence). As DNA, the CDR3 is TGTGCCAGCAGCCCCGCCGGGACAGGGGGCCGGTATGGCTACACCTTC. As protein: CASSPAGTGGRYGYTF.

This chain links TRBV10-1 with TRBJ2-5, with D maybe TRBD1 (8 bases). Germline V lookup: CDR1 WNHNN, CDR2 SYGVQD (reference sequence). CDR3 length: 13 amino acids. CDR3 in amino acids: CPNRGGPYETQYF. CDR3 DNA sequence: TGCCCTAACAGGGGGGGGCCCTATGAGACCCAGTACTTC.

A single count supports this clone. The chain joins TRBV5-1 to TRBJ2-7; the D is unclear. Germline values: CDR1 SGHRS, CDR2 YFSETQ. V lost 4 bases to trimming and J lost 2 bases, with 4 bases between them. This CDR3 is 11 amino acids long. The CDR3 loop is CASSQAYEQYF. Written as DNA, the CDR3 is TGCGCCAGCAGCCAGGCCTACGAGCAGTACTTC. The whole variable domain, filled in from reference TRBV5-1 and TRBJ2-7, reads KAGVTQTPRYLIKTRGQQVTLSCSPISGHRSVSWYQQTPGQGLQFLFEYFSETQRNKGNFPGRFSGRQFSNSRSEMNVSTLELGDSALYLCASSQAYEQYFGPGTRLTVT.

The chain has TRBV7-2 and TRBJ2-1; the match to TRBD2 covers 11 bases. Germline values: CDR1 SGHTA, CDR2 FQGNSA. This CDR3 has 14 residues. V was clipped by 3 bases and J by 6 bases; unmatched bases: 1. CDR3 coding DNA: TGTGCCAGCAGCTTTACTAGCGGGGGCAATGAGCAGTTCTTC. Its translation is CASSFTSGGNEQFF. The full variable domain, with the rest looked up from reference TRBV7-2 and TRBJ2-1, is GAGVSQSPSNKVTEKGKDVELRCDPISGHTALYWYRQSLGQGLEFLIYFQGNSAPDKSGLPSDRFSAERTGGSVSTLTIQRTQQEDSAVYLCASSFTSGGNEQFFGPGTRLTVL.

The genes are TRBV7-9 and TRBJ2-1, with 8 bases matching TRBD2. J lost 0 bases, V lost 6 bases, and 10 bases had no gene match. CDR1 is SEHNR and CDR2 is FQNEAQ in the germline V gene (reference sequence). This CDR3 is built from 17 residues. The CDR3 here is CASRPAGGHLSYNEQFF. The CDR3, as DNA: TGTGCCAGCAGGCCGGCGGGGGGCCACCTCTCCTACAATGAGCAGTTCTTC.

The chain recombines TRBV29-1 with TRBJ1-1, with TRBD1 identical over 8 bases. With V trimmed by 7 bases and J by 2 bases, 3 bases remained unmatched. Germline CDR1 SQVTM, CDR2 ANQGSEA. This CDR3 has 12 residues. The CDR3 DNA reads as TGCAGCGCCGGGACAGGAAACACTGAAGCTTTCTTT. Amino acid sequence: CSAGTGNTEAFF.

This CDR3 is CSVEFLETQYF. CDR3 coding DNA: TGCAGCGTTGAATTTCTGGAGACCCAGTACTTC. The gene calls are TRBV29-1 and TRBJ2-5, with unresolved D. This CDR3 comprises 11 residues. Between the trimmed V and J ends, which lost 2 bases and 5 bases, there was a span of 6 bases. Germline V lookup: CDR1 SQVTM, CDR2 ANQGSEA.

In nucleotides, the CDR3 is TGTGCCAGCAACTTAGGGGGCTTCATCACCGGGGAGCTGTTTTTT. It is translated as CASNLGGFITGELFF. The chain recombines TRBV6-6 with TRBJ2-2; the match to TRBD1 covers 7 bases. Germline CDR1 and CDR2: MNHNY and SVGAGI (reference sequence). This CDR3 comprises 15 residues. Trimming cost V 7 bases and J 4 bases; bases outside gene matches: 9.

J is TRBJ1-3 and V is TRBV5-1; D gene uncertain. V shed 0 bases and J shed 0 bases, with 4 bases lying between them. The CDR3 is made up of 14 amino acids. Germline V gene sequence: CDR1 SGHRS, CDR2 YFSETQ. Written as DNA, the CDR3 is TGCGCCAGCAGCTTGGCCGGCTCTGGAAACACCATATATTTT. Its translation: CASSLAGSGNTIYF.

CDR3 protein: CASSSPSGQSTGELFF. Here the CDR3 DNA reads TGCGCCAGCAGCTCCCCCTCTGGACAATCCACCGGGGAGCTGTTTTTT. This chain joins TRBV5-1 and TRBJ2-2; a possible D gene is TRBD1 (5 bases). Trimming took off 3 bases at V and 4 bases at J, with 16 bases between the two ends. The CDR3 runs to 16 residues. Germline V gene sequence: CDR1 SGHRS, CDR2 YFSETQ.

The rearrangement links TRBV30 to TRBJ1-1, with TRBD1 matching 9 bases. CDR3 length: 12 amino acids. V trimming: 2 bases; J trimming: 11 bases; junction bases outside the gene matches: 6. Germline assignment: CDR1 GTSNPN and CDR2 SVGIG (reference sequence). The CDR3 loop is CAWSIRDRVAFF. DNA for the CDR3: TGTGCCTGGAGTATCCGGGACAGGGTTGCTTTCTTT.

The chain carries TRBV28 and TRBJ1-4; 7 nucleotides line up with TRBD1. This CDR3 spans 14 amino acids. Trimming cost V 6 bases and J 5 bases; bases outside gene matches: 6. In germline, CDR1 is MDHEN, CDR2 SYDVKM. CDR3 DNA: TGTGCCAGCAGCACGACAGGGCTAAATGAAAAACTGTTTTTT. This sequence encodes CASSTTGLNEKLFF.

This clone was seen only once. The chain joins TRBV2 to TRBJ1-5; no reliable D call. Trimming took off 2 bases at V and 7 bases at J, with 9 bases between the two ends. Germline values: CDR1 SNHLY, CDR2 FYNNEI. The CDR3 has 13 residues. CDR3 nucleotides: TGTGCCAGCAGTGAAAACAGCGGGCAGCCCCAGCATTTT. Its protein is CASSENSGQPQHF.

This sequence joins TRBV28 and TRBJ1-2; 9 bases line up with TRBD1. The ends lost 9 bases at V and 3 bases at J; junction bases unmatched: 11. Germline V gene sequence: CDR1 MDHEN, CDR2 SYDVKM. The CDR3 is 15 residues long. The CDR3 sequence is CASKHRGRIDYGYTF. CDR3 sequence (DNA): TGTGCCAGTAAACACAGGGGGCGCATCGACTATGGCTACACCTTC.

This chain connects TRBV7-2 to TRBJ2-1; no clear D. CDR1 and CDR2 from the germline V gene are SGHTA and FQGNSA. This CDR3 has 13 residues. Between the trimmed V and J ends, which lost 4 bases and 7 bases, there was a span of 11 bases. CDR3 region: CASSSHPGNEQFF. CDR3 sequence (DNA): TGTGCCAGCAGCTCACATCCCGGGAATGAGCAGTTCTTC. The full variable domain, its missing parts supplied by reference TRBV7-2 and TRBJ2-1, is GAGVSQSPSNKVTEKGKDVELRCDPISGHTALYWYRQSLGQGLEFLIYFQGNSAPDKSGLPSDRFSAERTGGSVSTLTIQRTQQEDSAVYLCASSSHPGNEQFFGPGTRLTVL.

The CDR3 DNA reads as TGTGCCAGCAACCTTGCGGGGGGGGCCCCCCGTGGCGATGAGCAGTTCTTC. Protein: CASNLAGGAPRGDEQFF. The chain joins TRBV9 to TRBJ2-1; the match to TRBD2 covers 9 bases. From germline, CDR1 is SGDLS and CDR2 YYNGEE. With V trimmed by 6 bases and J by 8 bases, 18 bases remained unmatched. The CDR3 runs to 17 residues.

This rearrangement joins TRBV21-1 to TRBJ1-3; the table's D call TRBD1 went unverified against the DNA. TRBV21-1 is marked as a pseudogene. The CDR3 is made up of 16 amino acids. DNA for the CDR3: TGTGCCAGCAGCAAAGGTAACAGGGGGAAGGGAAACACCATATATTTT. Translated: CASSKGNRGKGNTIYF.

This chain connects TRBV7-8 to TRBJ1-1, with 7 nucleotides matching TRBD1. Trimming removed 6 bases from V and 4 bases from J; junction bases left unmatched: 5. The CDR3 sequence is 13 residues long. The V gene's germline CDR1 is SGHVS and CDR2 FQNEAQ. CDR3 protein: CASRQTGATEAFF. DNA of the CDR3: TGTGCCAGCAGGCAAACAGGGGCCACTGAAGCTTTCTTT.

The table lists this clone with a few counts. The CDR3 nucleotides read TGTGCCAGCAGCCCAAGCACAGGGTCCCGATCACCCCTCCACTTT. It specifies CASSPSTGSRSPLHF. The V and J genes are TRBV7-6 and TRBJ1-6; D might be TRBD1 (6 bases). Trimming removed 5 bases from V and 10 bases from J, with 18 bases in between. The CDR3 runs 15 residues. Germline loops: CDR1 SGHVS, CDR2 FNYEAQ.

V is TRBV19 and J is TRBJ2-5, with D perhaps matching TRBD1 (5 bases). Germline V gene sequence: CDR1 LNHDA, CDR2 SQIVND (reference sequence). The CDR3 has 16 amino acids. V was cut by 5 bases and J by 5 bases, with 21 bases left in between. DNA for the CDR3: TGTGCCAGTAGTCGATCCCCAAGGGGTGTGGGGGAGACCCAGTACTTC. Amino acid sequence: CASSRSPRGVGETQYF.

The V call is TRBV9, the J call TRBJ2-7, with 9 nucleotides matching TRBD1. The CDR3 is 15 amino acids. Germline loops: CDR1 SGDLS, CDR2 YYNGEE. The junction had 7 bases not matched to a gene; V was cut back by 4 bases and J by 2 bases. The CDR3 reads CASSKGTGRAYEQYF. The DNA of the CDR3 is TGTGCCAGCAGCAAAGGGACAGGGAGAGCCTACGAGCAGTACTTC. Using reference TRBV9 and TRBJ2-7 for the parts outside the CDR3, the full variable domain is DSGVTQTPKHLITATGQRVTLRCSPRSGDLSVYWYQQSLDQGLQFLIQYYNGEERAKGNILERFSAQQFPDLHSELNLSSLELGDSALYFCASSKGTGRAYEQYFGPGTRLTVT.

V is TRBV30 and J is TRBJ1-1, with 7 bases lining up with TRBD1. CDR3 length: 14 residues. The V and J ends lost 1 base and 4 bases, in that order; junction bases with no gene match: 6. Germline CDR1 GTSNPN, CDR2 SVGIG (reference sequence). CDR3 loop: CAWSATGRGTEAFF. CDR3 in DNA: TGTGCCTGGAGTGCGACAGGGCGAGGCACTGAAGCTTTCTTT.

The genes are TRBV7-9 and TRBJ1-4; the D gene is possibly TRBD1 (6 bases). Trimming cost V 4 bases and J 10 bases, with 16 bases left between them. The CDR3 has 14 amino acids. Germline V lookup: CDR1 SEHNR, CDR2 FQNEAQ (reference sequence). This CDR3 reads CASSSRGAPVKLFF. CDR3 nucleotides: TGTGCCAGCAGCTCGCGGGGGGCGCCGGTAAAACTGTTTTTT.

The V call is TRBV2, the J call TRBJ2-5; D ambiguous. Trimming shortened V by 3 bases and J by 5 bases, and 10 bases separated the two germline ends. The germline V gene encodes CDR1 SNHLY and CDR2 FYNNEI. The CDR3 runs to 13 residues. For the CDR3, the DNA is TGTGCCAGCAGTGAGTATGGCAAGGAGACCCAGTACTTC. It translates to CASSEYGKETQYF.

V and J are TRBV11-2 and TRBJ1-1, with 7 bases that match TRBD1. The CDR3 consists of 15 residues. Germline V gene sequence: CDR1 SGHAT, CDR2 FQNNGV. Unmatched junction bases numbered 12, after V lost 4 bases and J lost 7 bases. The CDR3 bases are TGTGCCAGCAGCTCCCCTCGGACAGGATTGGGTGAAGCTTTCTTT. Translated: CASSSPRTGLGEAFF.

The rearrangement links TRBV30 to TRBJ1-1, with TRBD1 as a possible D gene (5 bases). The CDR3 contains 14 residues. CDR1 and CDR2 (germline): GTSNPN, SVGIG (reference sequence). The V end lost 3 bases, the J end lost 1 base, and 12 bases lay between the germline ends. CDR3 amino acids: CAWSQDIENTEAFF. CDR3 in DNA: TGTGCCTGGAGCCAGGACATTGAGAACACTGAAGCTTTCTTT.

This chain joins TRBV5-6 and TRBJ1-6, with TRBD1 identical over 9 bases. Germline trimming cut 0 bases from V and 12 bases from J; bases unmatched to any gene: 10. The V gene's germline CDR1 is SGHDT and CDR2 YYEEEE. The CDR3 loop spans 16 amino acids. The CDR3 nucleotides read TGTGCCAGCAGCTTGGGGGGGACAGGGCGCTCAGGACCCCTCCACTTT. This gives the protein CASSLGGTGRSGPLHF. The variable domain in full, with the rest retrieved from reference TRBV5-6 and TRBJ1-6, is DAGVTQSPTHLIKTRGQQVTLRCSPKSGHDTVSWYQQALGQGPQFIFQYYEEEERQRGNFPDRFSGHQFPNYSSELNVNALLLGDSALYLCASSLGGTGRSGPLHFGNGTRLTVT.

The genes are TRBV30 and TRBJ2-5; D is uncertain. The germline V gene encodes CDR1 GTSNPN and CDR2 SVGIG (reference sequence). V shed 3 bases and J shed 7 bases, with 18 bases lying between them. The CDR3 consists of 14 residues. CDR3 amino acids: CAWRGLGPQPTQYF. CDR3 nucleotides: TGTGCCTGGAGGGGCTTGGGTCCCCAGCCGACCCAGTACTTC.

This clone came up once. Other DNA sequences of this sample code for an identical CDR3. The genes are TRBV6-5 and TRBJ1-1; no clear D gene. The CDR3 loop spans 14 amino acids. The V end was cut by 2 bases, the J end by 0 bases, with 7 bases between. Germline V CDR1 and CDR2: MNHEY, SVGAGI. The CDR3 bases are TGTGCCAGCAGTTACGGAGGGCTGAACACTGAAGCTTTCTTT. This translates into CASSYGGLNTEAFF.

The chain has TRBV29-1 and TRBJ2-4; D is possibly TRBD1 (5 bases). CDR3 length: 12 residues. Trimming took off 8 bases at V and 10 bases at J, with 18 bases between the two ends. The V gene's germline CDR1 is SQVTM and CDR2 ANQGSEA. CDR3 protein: CSIMPDRHIQYF. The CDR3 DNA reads TGCAGCATCATGCCCGACAGACATATTCAGTACTTC.